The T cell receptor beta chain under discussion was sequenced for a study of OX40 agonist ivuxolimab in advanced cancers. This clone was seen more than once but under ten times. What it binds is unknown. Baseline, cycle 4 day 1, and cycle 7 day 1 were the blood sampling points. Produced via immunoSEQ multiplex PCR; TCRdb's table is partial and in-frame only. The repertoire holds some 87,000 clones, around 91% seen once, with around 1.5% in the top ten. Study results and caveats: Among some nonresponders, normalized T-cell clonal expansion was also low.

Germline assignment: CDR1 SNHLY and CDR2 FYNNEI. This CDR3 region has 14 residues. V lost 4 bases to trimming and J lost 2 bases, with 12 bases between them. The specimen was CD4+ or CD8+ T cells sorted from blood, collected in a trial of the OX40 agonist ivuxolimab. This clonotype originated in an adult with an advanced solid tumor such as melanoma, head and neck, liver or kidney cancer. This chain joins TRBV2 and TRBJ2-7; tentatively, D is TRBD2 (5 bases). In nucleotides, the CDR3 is TGTGCCAGCAGTGTTGCGGCCGGGGCCTACGAGCAGTACTTC. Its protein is CASSVAAGAYEQYF.